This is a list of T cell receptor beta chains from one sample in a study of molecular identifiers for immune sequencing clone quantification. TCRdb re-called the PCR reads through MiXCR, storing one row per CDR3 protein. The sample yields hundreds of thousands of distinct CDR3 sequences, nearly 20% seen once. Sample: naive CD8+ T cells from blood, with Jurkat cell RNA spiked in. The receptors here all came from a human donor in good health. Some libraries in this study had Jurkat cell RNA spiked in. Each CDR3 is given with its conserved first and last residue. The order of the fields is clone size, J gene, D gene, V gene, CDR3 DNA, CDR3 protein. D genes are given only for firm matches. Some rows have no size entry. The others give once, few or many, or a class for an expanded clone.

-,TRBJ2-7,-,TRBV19,TGTGCCAGTAGTATTGGGGGCACCGATTACGAGCAGTACTTC,CASSIGGTDYEQYF
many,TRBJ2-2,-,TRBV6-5,TGTGCCAGCAGAACCGGGCAGACGAACACCGGGGAGCTGTTTTTT,CASRTGQTNTGELFF
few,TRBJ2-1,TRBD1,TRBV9,TGTGCCAGCAGCGCCCCCCGACAGGGGCCGTCCTACAATGAGCAGTTCTTC,CASSAPRQGPSYNEQFF
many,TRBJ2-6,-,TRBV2,TGTGCCAGCAGTCGTAGCTCTGGGGCCAACGTCCTGACTTTC,CASSRSSGANVLTF
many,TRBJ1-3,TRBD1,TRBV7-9,TGTGCCAGCAGCCCAAGGACAGGCTCTGGAAACACCATATATTTT,CASSPRTGSGNTIYF
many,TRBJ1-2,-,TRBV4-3,TGCGCCAGCAGCCAAGAAATAGACGGCCAGTATGGCTACACCTTC,CASSQEIDGQYGYTF
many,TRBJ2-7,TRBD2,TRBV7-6,TGTGCCAGCAGCTTAGAACAAGCGGGAGGGCCATACGAGCAGTACTTC,CASSLEQAGGPYEQYF
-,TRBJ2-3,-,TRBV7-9,TGTGCCAGCAGCCCCCCCCCCGGCCTGGGGAAAAGGGACGATACGCAGTATTTT,CASSPPPGLGKRDDTQYF
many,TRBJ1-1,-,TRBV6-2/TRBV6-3,TGTGCCAGCAGTTACTTGACAGCAGGTATGAACACTGAAGCTTTCTTT,CASSYLTAGMNTEAFF
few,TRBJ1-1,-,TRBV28,TGTGCCAGCAGTTTATCTATCCGGTTGAACACTGAAGCTTTCTTT,CASSLSIRLNTEAFF
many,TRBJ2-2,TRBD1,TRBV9,TGTGCCAGCAGCGTACAGGGGGCCAACACCGGGGAGCTGTTTTTT,CASSVQGANTGELFF
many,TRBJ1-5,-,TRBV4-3,TGCGCCAGCAGCCAAGATACAGGTTTGCGACCCCAGCATTTT,CASSQDTGLRPQHF
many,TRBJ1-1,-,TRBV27,TGTGCCAGCAGTTCGACGCTGGGGGGGGTAGTGGACACTGAAGCTTTCTTT,CASSSTLGGVVDTEAFF